This T cell receptor beta chain was documented in a study of shared T cell receptors in the human thymus. TCRdb's copy holds only in-frame clones and misses some; the assay was immunoSEQ multiplex PCR. Counted here are 700,000 or so clones, approximately 83% occurring once; the ten biggest clones make up more than 0.01%. The length of the CDR3 is 13 residues. With 1 base removed from V and 5 bases from J, the gap between germline ends came to 8 bases. Germline CDR1 SGHDN, CDR2 FVKESK. The data were also submitted as part of a second study, on human thymus T cells.

The chain carries TRBV14 and TRBJ1-2; the D is unclear. The material sequenced was thymocytes. The sequence derives from a girl under three years old with a congenital heart defect. The CDR3 DNA follows: TGTGCCAGCAGCCAAGTTAGTGGTTATGGCTACACCTTC. This codes for CASSQVSGYGYTF.